This T cell receptor beta chain was sequenced for a study of T-cell reconstitution after alpha-beta-depleted transplantation in children. General study points: The high TCRbeta diversity at day 60 in some patients came from surviving recipient T cells and thymic progenitors. A year post-transplant, T-cell counts and diversity derived mostly from newly produced T cells.

The TCRbeta library was prepared with unique molecular identifiers. A single record per CDR3 protein comes from TCRdb applying MiXCR to the PCR reads. The sample includes around 300,000 distinct CDR3 sequences, over 9.5% of them seen just once. Ten or more counts support this clonotype. Its antigen is unknown. Germline assignment: CDR1 MGHRA and CDR2 YSYEKL. Germline trimming cut 0 bases from V and 5 bases from J; bases unmatched to any gene: 7. The CDR3 is 16 amino acids. The specimen was PBMCs, collected before TCRalphabeta/CD19-depleted stem cell transplant. The chain carries TRBV4-1 and TRBJ2-5, with 9 bases fitting TRBD2. The sequence derives from a boy under three years old with acute myeloid leukemia, due to receive a stem cell transplant. CDR3 loop: CASSQDPSSGVETQYF. The DNA for the CDR3 is TGCGCCAGCAGCCAAGATCCGTCTAGCGGGGTGGAGACCCAGTACTTC.